This T cell receptor (beta chain) comes out of a study of shared clonotypes between healthy human individuals. About the study: A couple of women and a few men aged 18 to 49 served as donors.

V gave up 3 bases and J gave up 6 bases; unmatched junction bases: 7. CDR3 size: 15 residues. CDR1 and CDR2 (germline): GTSNPN, SVGIG (reference sequence). Naive CD8 cells comprised CD45RO-negative, CCR7-positively selected cells, excluding terminally differentiated effector memory CD45RA+ cells. Study outcomes and limitations: Sharing across a handful of donors was seen in 4% to 6.5% of naive CD4 clonotypes. Blood was the only sampled material, and tissue repertoires likely differ.

This clone was observed a single time. Its antigen is not known. The protocol was immunoSEQ multiplex PCR, while the TCRdb copy is restricted to in-frame clones and leaves out a portion. The sample carries a few hundred thousand clones, nearly 97% recorded once. The material sequenced was naive CD8+ T cells sorted from blood. The rearrangement joins TRBV30 to TRBJ1-5; 11 bases agree with TRBD1. The sequence was obtained from a young woman in good health. CDR3 protein: CAWSGGTGGFQPQHF. CDR3 nucleotides: TGTGCCTGGAGCGGGGGGACAGGGGGGTTTCAGCCCCAGCATTTT.